A single sample gave rise to the 21 T cell receptor beta chains below, sequenced in a study of STAT5B mutations in CD4+ large granular lymphocyte leukemia. Assay used: immunoSEQ multiplex PCR; TCRdb lists only in-frame clones, some missing. The repertoire holds 45,000 to 55,000 clones, about 70% seen once, with roughly 1.4% in the top ten. The sequenced sample was CD4+ T cells from blood buffy coats. The receptors come from a human donor in good health.

V is TRBV5-8 and J is TRBJ1-2, with D uncertain. This CDR3 comprises 13 residues. Between the trimmed V and J ends, which lost 3 bases and 5 bases, there was a span of 11 bases. Per the germline V gene, CDR1 is SGHTS and CDR2 is YDEGEE. Here the CDR3 reads CASSSPQKYGYTF. The CDR3 DNA sequence: TGTGCCAGCAGCTCCCCACAGAAATATGGCTACACCTTC. The full variable domain, with the rest looked up from reference TRBV5-8 and TRBJ1-2, is EAGVTQSPTHLIKTRGQQATLRCSPISGHTSVYWYQQALGLGLQFLLWYDEGEERNRGNFPPRFSGRQFPNYSSELNVNALELEDSALYLCASSSPQKYGYTFGSGTRLTVV.

This clone appeared a few times. V is TRBV19 and J is TRBJ1-1; a weak D match, TRBD1 (5 bases). This CDR3 is 13 amino acids long. Germline V lookup: CDR1 LNHDA, CDR2 SQIVND (reference sequence). V lost 3 bases to trimming and J lost 6 bases, with 11 bases between them. The CDR3 region has the DNA TGTGCCAGTAGTATTTTTAAAGGGGCTGAAGCTTTCTTT. This codes for CASSIFKGAEAFF.

This clone was observed a single time. V usage is TRBV5-8 and J usage is TRBJ2-2; D call uncertain. V was clipped by 0 bases and J by 1 base, with 7 bases between them. The CDR3 has 15 residues. The germline V gene encodes CDR1 SGHTS and CDR2 YDEGEE. In DNA, the CDR3 is TGTGCCAGCAGCTTGGCTGCTAAGAACACCGGGGAGCTGTTTTTT. Translated: CASSLAAKNTGELFF.

This clone showed up just a few times. The genes are TRBV27 and TRBJ2-3; D remains unclear. The CDR3 length is 14 residues. CDR1 MNHEY and CDR2 SMNVEV come from the germline V gene (reference sequence). V was trimmed by 2 bases and J by 1 base, leaving 7 bases between them. CDR3 coding DNA: TGTGCCAGCAGTTTAAAACTCGGCACAGATACGCAGTATTTT. As protein: CASSLKLGTDTQYF.

This clone was seen more than once but under ten times. The genes are TRBV7-8 and TRBJ1-4, with TRBD1 as a possible D gene (5 bases). The germline CDR1 and CDR2 sequences are SGHVS and FQNEAQ. The CDR3 runs 14 residues. V lost 5 bases, J lost 8 bases, and 15 bases lay in between. The CDR3 protein is CASSRGGAREKLFF. CDR3 coding DNA: TGTGCCAGCAGCCGCGGAGGGGCCCGAGAAAAACTGTTTTTT.

Note on this clone: A read error may produce the germline difference seen at one junction end. The chain couples TRBV12-5 to TRBJ2-4; maybe TRBD2 (5 bases). In germline, CDR1 is LGHNT, CDR2 FRNRAP. The CDR3 contains 11 residues. CDR3 region: CASGPPILGEF. For the CDR3, the DNA is TGTGCTAGTGGCCCGCCTATATTGGGAGAATTC.

The CDR3, as DNA: TGTGCCGGGGGAGGCAGTGCGACAGGGAAAAACATTCAGTACTTC. This sequence encodes CAGGGSATGKNIQYF. The chain combines TRBV30 with TRBJ2-4; D perhaps matches TRBD1 (7 bases). The germline V gene has CDR1 GTSNPN and CDR2 SVGIG (reference sequence). The length of the CDR3 is 15 residues. V lost 8 bases and J lost 4, with 21 bases in between.

The CDR3 protein is CASSTRLAGPDTQYF. DNA of the CDR3: TGTGCCAGCAGTACAAGACTAGCGGGACCAGATACGCAGTATTTT. The V gene is TRBV27, the J gene TRBJ2-3, with 11 nucleotides matching TRBD2. Looked up from germline, CDR1 is MNHEY and CDR2 is SMNVEV (reference sequence). Trimming removed 5 bases from V and 4 bases from J; junction bases left unmatched: 5. CDR3 size: 15 residues.

The chain recombines TRBV18 with TRBJ2-2, with D maybe TRBD2 (7 bases). The CDR3 loop spans 18 amino acids. CDR1 KGHSH and CDR2 LQKENI come from the germline V gene. Trimming took 3 bases from V and 2 from J, leaving 19 bases between them. Here the CDR3 reads CASSPPLLAGANTGELFF. The CDR3 nucleotides read TGTGCCAGCTCACCCCCCCTTCTGGCGGGGGCAAACACCGGGGAGCTGTTTTTT.

This chain links TRBV5-8 with TRBJ1-1; D gene uncertain. Germline V gives CDR1 SGHTS, CDR2 YDEGEE. The CDR3 loop spans 13 amino acids. V lost 4 bases to trimming and J lost 2 bases, with 9 bases between them. CDR3 in DNA: TGTGCCAGCAGCCGATCATTTAACACTGAAGCTTTCTTT. Encoded protein: CASSRSFNTEAFF.

The chain is built from TRBV28 and TRBJ1-2; D not resolved. V lost 4 bases and J lost 8, with 11 bases in between. CDR1 and CDR2 from the germline V gene are MDHEN and SYDVKM. The CDR3 is 12 residues long. CDR3 bases: TGTGCCAGCAGTTGGGGTAGATGGGGCTACACCTTC. Encoded protein: CASSWGRWGYTF.

J is TRBJ1-5 and V is TRBV6-8, with 7 nucleotides matching TRBD1. CDR1 is MNHGY, CDR2 SAAAGT, per germline. J gave up 4 bases and V 10 bases, and 10 bases lay outside the gene matches. CDR3 length: 14 residues. The CDR3 DNA reads as TGTGCCATCTCCGGGACAGCCCCTAATCAGCCCCAGCATTTT. This gives the protein CAISGTAPNQPQHF.

The chain has TRBV5-1 and TRBJ2-5; 8 nucleotides align to TRBD1. V shed 0 bases, J shed 5 bases, and the junction held 6 bases outside the gene matches. The CDR3 is 15 residues long. Germline V gene sequence: CDR1 SGHRS, CDR2 YFSETQ. CDR3 nucleotide sequence: TGCGCCAGCAGCTTGGGGACAGGGTTGGTGGAGACCCAGTACTTC. This gives the protein CASSLGTGLVETQYF.

The genes are TRBV6-5 and TRBJ1-4, with unresolved D. Germline V CDR1 and CDR2: MNHEY, SVGAGI. V was trimmed by 0 bases and J by 8 bases, leaving 10 bases between them. The length of the CDR3 is 14 residues. The CDR3 coding sequence is TGTGCCAGCAGTTACTCAGGTCTGAGCGAAAAACTGTTTTTT. It is translated as CASSYSGLSEKLFF.

This clone came up a few times. The chain couples TRBV7-8 to TRBJ1-6, with a tentative D call TRBD1 (5 bases). CDR1 is SGHVS, CDR2 FQNEAQ, per germline. CDR3 size: 15 residues. Trimming shortened V by 1 base and J by 7 bases, and 11 bases separated the two germline ends. The CDR3: CASSLGGYENSPLHF. CDR3 bases: TGTGCCAGCAGCTTAGGGGGGTACGAAAATTCACCCCTCCACTTT.

The gene calls are TRBV7-3 and TRBJ1-6, with TRBD1 matching 10 bases. Germline lookup yields CDR1 SGHTA and CDR2 FQGTGA. J was trimmed by 7 bases and V by 5 bases; bases with no gene match: 5. This CDR3 contains 15 residues. CDR3 amino acids: CASSTTGGLNSPLHF. CDR3 DNA sequence: TGTGCCAGCAGCACGACAGGGGGCCTGAATTCACCCCTCCACTTT. Using reference TRBV7-3 and TRBJ1-6 for the parts outside the CDR3, the full variable domain is GAGVSQTPSNKVTEKGKYVELRCDPISGHTALYWYRQSLGQGPEFLIYFQGTGAADDSGLPNDRFFAVRPEGSVSTLKIQRTERGDSAVYLCASSTTGGLNSPLHFGNGTRLTVT.

The table lists this clone with a few counts. The chain couples TRBV19 to TRBJ1-5; TRBD1 agrees at 9 bases. V shed 3 bases, J shed 2 bases, and the junction held 8 bases outside the gene matches. The CDR3 length is 17 residues. Germline V CDR1 and CDR2: LNHDA, SQIVND (reference sequence). CDR3 sequence: CASSMAGDRDGNQPQHF. DNA of the CDR3: TGTGCCAGTAGTATGGCCGGGGACAGGGACGGCAATCAGCCCCAGCATTTT.

The chain links TRBV7-9 to TRBJ1-2, with 8 nucleotides matching TRBD1. CDR1 is SEHNR, CDR2 FQNEAQ, per germline (reference sequence). This CDR3 comprises 14 residues. V gave up 5 bases and J gave up 2 bases; unmatched junction bases: 4. The CDR3 spells CASSMGDRNYGYTF. The CDR3, as DNA: TGTGCCAGCAGCATGGGGGACAGGAACTATGGCTACACCTTC.

This clone was detected only a few times. This chain connects TRBV2 to TRBJ1-6, with D hard to call. Germline V gives CDR1 SNHLY, CDR2 FYNNEI. This CDR3 spans 11 amino acids. Between the trimmed V and J ends, which lost 7 bases and 8 bases, there was a span of 6 bases. This chain's CDR3 is CASMRDSPLHF. In DNA, the CDR3 is TGTGCCAGCATGAGGGATTCACCCCTCCACTTT.

This clone was recorded only once. V is TRBV4-2 and J is TRBJ2-5; 9 bases agree with TRBD2. The CDR3 covers 15 residues. Germline V lookup: CDR1 LGHNA, CDR2 YNFKEQ. V gave up 1 base and J gave up 3 bases; unmatched junction bases: 3. The CDR3 DNA is TGTGCCAGCAGCCAAGGGGCTAGCGGGGAAGAGACCCAGTACTTC. Amino acids: CASSQGASGEETQYF.

The chain carries TRBV19 and TRBJ2-1, with 8 bases that match TRBD1. The germline gives CDR1 LNHDA, CDR2 SQIVND (reference sequence). Trimming at V came to 6 bases and at J to 3 bases, leaving 4 bases not matched to a gene. CDR3 length: 14 residues. The CDR3 coding sequence is TGTGCCAGTAGGCAGGGGGCCCACTACAATGAGCAGTTCTTC. Its translation is CASRQGAHYNEQFF.